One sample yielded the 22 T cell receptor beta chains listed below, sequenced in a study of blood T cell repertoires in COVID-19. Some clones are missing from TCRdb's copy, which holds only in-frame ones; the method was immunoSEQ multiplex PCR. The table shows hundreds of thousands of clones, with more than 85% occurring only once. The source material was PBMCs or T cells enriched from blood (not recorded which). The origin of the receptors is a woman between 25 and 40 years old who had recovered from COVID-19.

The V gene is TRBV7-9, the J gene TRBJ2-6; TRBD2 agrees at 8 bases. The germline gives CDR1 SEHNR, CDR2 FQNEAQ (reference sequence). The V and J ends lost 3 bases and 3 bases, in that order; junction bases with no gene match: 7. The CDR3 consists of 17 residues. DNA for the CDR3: TGTGCCAGCAGCTTCTCCGGGGGGGCCTTTGGGGCCAACGTCCTGACTTTC. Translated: CASSFSGGAFGANVLTF.

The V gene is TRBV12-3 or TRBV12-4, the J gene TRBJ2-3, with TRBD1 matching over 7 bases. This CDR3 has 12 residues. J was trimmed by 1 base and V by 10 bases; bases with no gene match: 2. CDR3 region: CATGTGTDTQYF. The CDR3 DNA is TGTGCCACCGGGACAGGCACAGATACGCAGTATTTT.

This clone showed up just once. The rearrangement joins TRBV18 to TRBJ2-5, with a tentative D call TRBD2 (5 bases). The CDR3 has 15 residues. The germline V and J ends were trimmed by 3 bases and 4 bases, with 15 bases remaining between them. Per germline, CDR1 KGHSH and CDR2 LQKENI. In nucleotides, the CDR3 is TGTGCCAGCTCACCCGGACTTGGGCTGGGAGAGACCCAGTACTTC. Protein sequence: CASSPGLGLGETQYF. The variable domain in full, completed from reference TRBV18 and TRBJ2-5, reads NAGVMQNPRHLVRRRGQEARLRCSPMKGHSHVYWYRQLPEEGLKFMVYLQKENIIDESGMPKERFSAEFPKEGPSILRIQQVVRGDSAAYFCASSPGLGLGETQYFGPGTRLLVL.

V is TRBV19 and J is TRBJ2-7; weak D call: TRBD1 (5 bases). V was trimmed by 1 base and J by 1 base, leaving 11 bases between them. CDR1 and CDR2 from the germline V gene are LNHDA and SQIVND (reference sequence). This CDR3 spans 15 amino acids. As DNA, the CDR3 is TGTGCCAGTAGTATAGCCGACAGCCCTTCCTACGAGCAGTACTTC. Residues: CASSIADSPSYEQYF.

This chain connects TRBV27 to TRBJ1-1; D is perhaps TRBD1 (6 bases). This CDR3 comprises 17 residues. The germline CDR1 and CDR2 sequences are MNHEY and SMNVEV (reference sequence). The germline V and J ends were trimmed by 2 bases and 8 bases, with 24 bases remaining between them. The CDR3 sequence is CASSLGTARKGEGEAFF. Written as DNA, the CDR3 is TGTGCCAGCAGTTTAGGTACGGCCAGGAAGGGGGAAGGGGAAGCTTTCTTT.

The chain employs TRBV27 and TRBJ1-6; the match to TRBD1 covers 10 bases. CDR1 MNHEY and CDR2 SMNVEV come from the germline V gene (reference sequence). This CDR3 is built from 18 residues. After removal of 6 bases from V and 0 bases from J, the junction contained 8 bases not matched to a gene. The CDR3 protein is CASSRYRDRGSYNSPLHF. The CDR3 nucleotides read TGTGCCAGCAGCCGTTACCGGGACAGGGGCTCCTATAATTCACCCCTCCACTTT.

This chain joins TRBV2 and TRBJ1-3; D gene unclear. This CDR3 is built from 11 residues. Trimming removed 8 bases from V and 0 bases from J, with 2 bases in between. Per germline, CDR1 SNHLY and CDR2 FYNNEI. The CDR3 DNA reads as TGTGCCAGCCACTCTGGAAACACCATATATTTT. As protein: CASHSGNTIYF.

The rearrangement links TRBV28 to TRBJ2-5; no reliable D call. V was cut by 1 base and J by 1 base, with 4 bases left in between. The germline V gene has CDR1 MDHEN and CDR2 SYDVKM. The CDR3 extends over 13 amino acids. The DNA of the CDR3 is TGTGCCAGCAGTTTATTGGCCCAAGAGACCCAGTACTTC. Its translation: CASSLLAQETQYF.

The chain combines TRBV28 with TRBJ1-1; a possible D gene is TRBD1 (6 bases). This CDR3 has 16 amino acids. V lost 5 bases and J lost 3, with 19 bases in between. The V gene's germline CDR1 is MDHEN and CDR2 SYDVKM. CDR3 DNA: TGTGCCAGCAGTCGAAACACAGGGATTAGGGACACTGAAGCTTTCTTT. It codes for CASSRNTGIRDTEAFF.

CDR3 bases: TGTGCCAGCAGTTGGGGCGGGAGAGAAAGCGAGCAGTACTTC. Translated: CASSWGGRESEQYF. The rearrangement uses TRBV6-5 and TRBJ2-7; 7 positions match TRBD2. Germline loops: CDR1 MNHEY, CDR2 SVGAGI. The CDR3 runs 14 residues. Trimming at V came to 4 bases and at J to 6 bases, leaving 9 bases not matched to a gene.

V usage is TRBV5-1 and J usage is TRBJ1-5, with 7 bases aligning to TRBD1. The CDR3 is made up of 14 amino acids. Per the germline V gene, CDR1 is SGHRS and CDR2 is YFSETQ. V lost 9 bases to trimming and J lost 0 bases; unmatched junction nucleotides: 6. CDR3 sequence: CAIQGQHSNQPQHF. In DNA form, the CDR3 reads TGCGCCATCCAGGGACAGCATAGCAATCAGCCCCAGCATTTT.

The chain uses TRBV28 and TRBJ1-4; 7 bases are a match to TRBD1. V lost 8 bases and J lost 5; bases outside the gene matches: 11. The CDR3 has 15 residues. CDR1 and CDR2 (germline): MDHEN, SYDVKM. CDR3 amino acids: CASRGQDDSNEKLFF. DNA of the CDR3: TGTGCCAGCCGAGGACAGGACGACTCCAATGAAAAACTGTTTTTT.

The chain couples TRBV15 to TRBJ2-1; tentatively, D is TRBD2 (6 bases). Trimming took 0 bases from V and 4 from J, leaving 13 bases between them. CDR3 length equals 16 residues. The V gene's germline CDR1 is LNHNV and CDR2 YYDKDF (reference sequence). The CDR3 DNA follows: TGTGCCACCAGCAGAGAGGGGGGTGGGGTTTACAATGAGCAGTTCTTC. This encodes CATSREGGGVYNEQFF.

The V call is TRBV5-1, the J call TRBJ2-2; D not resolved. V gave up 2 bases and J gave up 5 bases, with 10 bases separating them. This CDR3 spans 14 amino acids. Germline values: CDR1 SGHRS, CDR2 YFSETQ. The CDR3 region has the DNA TGCGCCAGCAGCTTAATATCGGGTACCGGGGAGCTGTTTTTT. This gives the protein CASSLISGTGELFF.

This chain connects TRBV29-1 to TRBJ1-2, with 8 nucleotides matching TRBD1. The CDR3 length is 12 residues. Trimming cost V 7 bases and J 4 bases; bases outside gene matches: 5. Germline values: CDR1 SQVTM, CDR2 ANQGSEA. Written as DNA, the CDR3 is TGCAGCGCTAGACAGGGGTCCTATGGCTACACCTTC. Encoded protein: CSARQGSYGYTF.

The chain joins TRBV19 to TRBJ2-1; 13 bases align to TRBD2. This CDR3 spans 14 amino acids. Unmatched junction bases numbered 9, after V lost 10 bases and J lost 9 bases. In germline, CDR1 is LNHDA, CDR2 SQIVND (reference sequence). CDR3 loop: CANPGLAGSCEQFF. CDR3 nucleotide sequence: TGTGCCAACCCGGGACTAGCGGGATCATGTGAGCAGTTCTTC.

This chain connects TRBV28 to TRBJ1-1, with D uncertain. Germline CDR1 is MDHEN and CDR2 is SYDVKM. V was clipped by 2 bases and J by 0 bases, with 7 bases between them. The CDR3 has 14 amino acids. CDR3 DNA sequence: TGTGCCAGCAGTTTAACAAGAATGAACACTGAAGCTTTCTTT. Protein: CASSLTRMNTEAFF. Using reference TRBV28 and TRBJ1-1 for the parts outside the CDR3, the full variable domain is DVKVTQSSRYLVKRTGEKVFLECVQDMDHENMFWYRQDPGLGLRLIYFSYDVKMKEKGDIPEGYSVSREKKERFSLILESASTNQTSMYLCASSLTRMNTEAFFGQGTRLTVV.

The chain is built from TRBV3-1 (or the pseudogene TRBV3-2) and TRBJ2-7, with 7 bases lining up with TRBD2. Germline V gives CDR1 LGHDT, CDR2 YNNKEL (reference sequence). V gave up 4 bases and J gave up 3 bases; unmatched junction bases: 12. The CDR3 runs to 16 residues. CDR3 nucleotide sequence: TGTGCCAGCAGCCGGTCGGGCGGGGGTGGAGGCTACGAGCAGTACTTC. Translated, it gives CASSRSGGGGGYEQYF.

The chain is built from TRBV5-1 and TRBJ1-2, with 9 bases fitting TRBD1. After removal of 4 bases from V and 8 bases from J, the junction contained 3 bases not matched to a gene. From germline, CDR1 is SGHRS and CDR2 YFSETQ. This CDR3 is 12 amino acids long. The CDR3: CASSRDREGYTF. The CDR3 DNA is TGCGCCAGCAGCCGGGACAGGGAAGGCTACACCTTC.

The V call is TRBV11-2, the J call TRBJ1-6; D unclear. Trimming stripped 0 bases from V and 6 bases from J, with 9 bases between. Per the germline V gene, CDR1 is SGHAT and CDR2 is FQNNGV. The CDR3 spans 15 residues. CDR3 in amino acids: CASSLEDSGNSPLHF. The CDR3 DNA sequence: TGTGCCAGCAGCTTAGAGGACTCCGGTAATTCACCCCTCCACTTT.

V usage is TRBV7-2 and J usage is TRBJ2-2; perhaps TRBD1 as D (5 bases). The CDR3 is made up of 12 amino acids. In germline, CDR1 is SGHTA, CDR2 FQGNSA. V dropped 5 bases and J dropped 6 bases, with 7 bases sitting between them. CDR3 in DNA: TGTGCCAGCAGCAAAGGGGCCGGGGAGCTGTTTTTT. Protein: CASSKGAGELFF.

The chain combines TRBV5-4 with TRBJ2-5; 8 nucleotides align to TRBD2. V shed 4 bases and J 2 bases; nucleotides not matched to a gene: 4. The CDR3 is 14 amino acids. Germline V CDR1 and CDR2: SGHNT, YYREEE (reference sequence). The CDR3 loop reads CASSPTSGQETQYF. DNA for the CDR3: TGTGCCAGCAGCCCAACTAGCGGTCAAGAGACCCAGTACTTC.